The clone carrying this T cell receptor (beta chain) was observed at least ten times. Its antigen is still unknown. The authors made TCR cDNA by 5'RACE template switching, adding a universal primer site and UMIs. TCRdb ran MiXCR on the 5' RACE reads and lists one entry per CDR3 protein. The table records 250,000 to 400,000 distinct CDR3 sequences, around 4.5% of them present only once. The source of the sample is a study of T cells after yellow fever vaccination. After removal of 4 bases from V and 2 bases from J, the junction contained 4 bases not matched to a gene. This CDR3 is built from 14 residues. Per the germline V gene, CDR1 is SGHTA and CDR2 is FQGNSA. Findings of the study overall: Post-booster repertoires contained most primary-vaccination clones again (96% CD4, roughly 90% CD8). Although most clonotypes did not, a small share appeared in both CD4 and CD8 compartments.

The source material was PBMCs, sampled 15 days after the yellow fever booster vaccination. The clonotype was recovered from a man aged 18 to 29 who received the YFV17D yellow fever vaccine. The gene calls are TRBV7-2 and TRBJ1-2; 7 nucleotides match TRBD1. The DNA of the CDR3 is TGTGCCAGCAGCTACGACAGGGCGAACTATGGCTACACCTTC. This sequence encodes CASSYDRANYGYTF.